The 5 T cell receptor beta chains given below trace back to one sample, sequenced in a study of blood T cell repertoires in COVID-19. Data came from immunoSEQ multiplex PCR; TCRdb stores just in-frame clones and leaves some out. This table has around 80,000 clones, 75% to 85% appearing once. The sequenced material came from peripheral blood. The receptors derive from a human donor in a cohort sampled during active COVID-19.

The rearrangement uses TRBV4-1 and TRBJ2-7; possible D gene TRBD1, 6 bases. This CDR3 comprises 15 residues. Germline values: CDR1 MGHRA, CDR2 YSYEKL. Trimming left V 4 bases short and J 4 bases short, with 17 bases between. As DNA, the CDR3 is TGCGCCAGCAGCCCATTTAGGGGGATTGAATACGAGCAGTACTTC. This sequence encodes CASSPFRGIEYEQYF.

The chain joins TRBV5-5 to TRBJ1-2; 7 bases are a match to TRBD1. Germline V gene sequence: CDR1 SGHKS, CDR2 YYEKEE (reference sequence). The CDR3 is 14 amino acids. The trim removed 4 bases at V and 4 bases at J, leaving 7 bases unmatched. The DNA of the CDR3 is TGTGCCAGCAGCCAGGGGACAGTAGGCTATGGCTACACCTTC. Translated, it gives CASSQGTVGYGYTF.

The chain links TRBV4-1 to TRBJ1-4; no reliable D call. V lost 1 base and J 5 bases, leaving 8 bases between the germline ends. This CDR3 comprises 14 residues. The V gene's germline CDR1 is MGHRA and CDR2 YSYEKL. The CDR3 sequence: CASSQGQSNEKLFF. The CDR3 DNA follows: TGCGCCAGCAGCCAAGGACAAAGCAATGAAAAACTGTTTTTT.

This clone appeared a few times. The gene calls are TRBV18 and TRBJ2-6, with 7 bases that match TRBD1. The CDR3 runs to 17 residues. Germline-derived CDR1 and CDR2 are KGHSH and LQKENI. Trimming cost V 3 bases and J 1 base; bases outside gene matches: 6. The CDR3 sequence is CASSPRTGVSGANVLTF. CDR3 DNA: TGTGCCAGCTCACCTCGGACAGGCGTATCTGGGGCCAACGTCCTGACTTTC.

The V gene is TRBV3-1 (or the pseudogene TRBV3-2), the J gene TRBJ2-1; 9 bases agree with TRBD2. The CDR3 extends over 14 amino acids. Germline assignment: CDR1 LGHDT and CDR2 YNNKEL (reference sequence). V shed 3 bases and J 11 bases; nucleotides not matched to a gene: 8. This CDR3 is CASSHGTSLPQQFF. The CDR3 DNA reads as TGTGCCAGCAGCCACGGGACTAGCCTCCCACAGCAGTTCTTC.